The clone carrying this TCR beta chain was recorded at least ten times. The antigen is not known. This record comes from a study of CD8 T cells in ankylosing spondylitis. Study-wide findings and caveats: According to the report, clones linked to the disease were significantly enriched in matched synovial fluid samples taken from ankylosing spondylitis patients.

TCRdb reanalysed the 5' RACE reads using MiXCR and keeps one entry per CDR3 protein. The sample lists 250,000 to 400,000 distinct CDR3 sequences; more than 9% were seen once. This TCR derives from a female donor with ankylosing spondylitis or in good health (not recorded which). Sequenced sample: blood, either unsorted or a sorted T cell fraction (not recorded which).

CDR3 sequence reads: CASSLGRVEKLFF. CDR3 in DNA: TGTGCCAGCAGCTTAGGCAGGGTCGAAAAACTGTTTTTT. V usage is TRBV7-2 and J usage is TRBJ1-4; a possible D gene is TRBD1 (5 bases). The CDR3 is made up of 13 amino acids. Germline CDR1 is SGHTA and CDR2 is FQGNSA. Trimming left V 1 base short and J 8 bases short, with 8 bases between.